The text below deals with one T cell receptor beta chain. Its antigen is as yet unknown. The PCR employed 60 Vbeta primers together with 13 Jbeta primers. The data were produced by immunoSEQ multiplex PCR, yet TCRdb's version contains in-frame clones alone and is incomplete. The data show about 94,000 clones, around three fifths seen once. The sample comes from a study of cytomegalovirus exposure and HLA in healthy donors. The overall study: The approximately 100 million unique TCR beta sequences, from about 170 million T cells, were found by an earlier analysis. Broader study findings: A later analysis showed that HLA-associated TCR beta chains had undergone more clonal expansion than equally common others. Listed as cytomegalovirus-associated were over 150 TCR beta chains.

V was clipped by 3 bases and J by 5 bases, with 13 bases between them. This CDR3 has 14 residues. Germline values: CDR1 KGHSH, CDR2 LQKENI. The chain carries TRBV18 and TRBJ2-5; perhaps TRBD1 as D (6 bases). This TCR derives from a man under 40 in good health and CMV-seronegative. The sample consisted of PBMCs. In DNA form, the CDR3 reads TGTGCCAGCTCACCCTCACAGGGTTTCGAGACCCAGTACTTC. It codes for CASSPSQGFETQYF. Using reference TRBV18 and TRBJ2-5 for the parts outside the CDR3, the full variable domain is NAGVMQNPRHLVRRRGQEARLRCSPMKGHSHVYWYRQLPEEGLKFMVYLQKENIIDESGMPKERFSAEFPKEGPSILRIQQVVRGDSAAYFCASSPSQGFETQYFGPGTRLLVL.